This entry lists 11 T cell receptor beta chains sequenced from one sample in a study of cytomegalovirus exposure and HLA in healthy donors. The primer mix had 60 Vbeta and 13 Jbeta primers. The table came from immunoSEQ multiplex PCR; TCRdb's copy has only in-frame clones and leaves some out. The data hold approximately 120,000 clones, with around 72% observed a single time. Source material: PBMCs. The receptor set was obtained from a man younger than 45 in good health and CMV-seronegative.

The CDR3 protein is CASSPSSPEQYF. Here the CDR3 DNA reads TGTGCCAGCAGCCCCTCCAGTCCCGAGCAGTACTTC. V gene TRBV11-2 combines with J gene TRBJ2-7; D is undetermined. The V end was cut by 5 bases, the J end by 6 bases, with 11 bases between. There are 12 residues in the CDR3. Germline CDR1 SGHAT, CDR2 FQNNGV.

V gene TRBV19 combines with J gene TRBJ2-7; D might be TRBD2 (5 bases). The CDR3 is 16 amino acids. Per the germline V gene, CDR1 is LNHDA and CDR2 is SQIVND (reference sequence). Trimming stripped 5 bases from V and 7 bases from J, with 24 bases between. CDR3: CASSLRDKTDCKEQYF. In nucleotides, the CDR3 is TGTGCCAGTAGTCTACGGGATAAAACGGACTGTAAAGAGCAGTACTTC.

The chain couples TRBV6-5 to TRBJ2-5, with TRBD1 matching 9 bases. The J call may be incorrect, as the DNA end agrees better with TRBJ2-7. CDR1 and CDR2 (germline): MNHEY, SVGAGI. CDR3 size: 15 residues. Written as DNA, the CDR3 is TGTGCCAGCAGTCCCCCGGGACAGGGTCCCCACGAGCAGTACTTC. The encoded protein is CASSPPGQGPHEQYF.

The J gene is TRBJ1-3, the V gene TRBV19, with TRBD1 matching over 7 bases. The CDR3 is 16 residues long. Germline CDR1 is LNHDA and CDR2 is SQIVND (reference sequence). V trimming: 6 bases; J trimming: 1 base; junction bases outside the gene matches: 9. The CDR3 spells CASSLTGRFSGNTIYF. In DNA form, the CDR3 reads TGTGCCAGTAGCCTGACAGGGCGTTTTTCTGGAAACACCATATATTTT.

V is TRBV9 and J is TRBJ2-5, with 7 bases matching TRBD1. The trim removed 3 bases at V and 3 bases at J, leaving 2 bases unmatched. Germline loops: CDR1 SGDLS, CDR2 YYNGEE. The CDR3 runs 13 residues. The CDR3 here is CASSADREETQYF. The CDR3 DNA reads TGTGCCAGCAGCGCCGACAGGGAAGAGACCCAGTACTTC. Filled out from reference TRBV9 and TRBJ2-5, the complete variable domain reads DSGVTQTPKHLITATGQRVTLRCSPRSGDLSVYWYQQSLDQGLQFLIQYYNGEERAKGNILERFSAQQFPDLHSELNLSSLELGDSALYFCASSADREETQYFGPGTRLLVL.

CDR3 sequence reads: CASSSRGGPNRDEQYF. CDR3 nucleotides: TGTGCCAGCAGCTCGCGGGGGGGGCCCAATAGGGACGAGCAGTACTTC. The chain combines TRBV11-2 with TRBJ2-7; 9 bases fit TRBD2. The CDR3 consists of 16 residues. Germline CDR1 reads SGHAT; CDR2 reads FQNNGV. Unmatched junction bases numbered 12, after V lost 4 bases and J lost 5 bases. The full variable domain, with the rest looked up from reference TRBV11-2 and TRBJ2-7, is EAGVAQSPRYKIIEKRQSVAFWCNPISGHATLYWYQQILGQGPKLLIQFQNNGVVDDSQLPKDRFSAERLKGVDSTLKIQPAKLEDSAVYLCASSSRGGPNRDEQYFGPGTRLTVT.

The sample holds a few counts of this clone. This chain joins TRBV28 and TRBJ1-5, with no clear D. Trimming left V 9 bases short and J 6 bases short, with 6 bases between. This CDR3 contains 10 residues. Germline CDR1 is MDHEN and CDR2 is SYDVKM. CDR3: CARGSQPQHF. CDR3 nucleotide sequence: TGTGCCAGGGGGAGTCAGCCCCAGCATTTT.

This chain uses TRBV10-3 with TRBJ2-6; the match to TRBD1 covers 7 bases. The J segment lost 0 bases and the V segment lost 4 bases, leaving 9 bases of the junction unmatched. Germline V gives CDR1 ENHRY, CDR2 SYGVKD. The CDR3 consists of 18 residues. CDR3: CAISGGRTGNSGANVLTF. DNA of the CDR3: TGTGCCATCAGTGGGGGACGGACAGGAAACTCTGGGGCCAACGTCCTGACTTTC.

The J gene is TRBJ2-7, the V gene TRBV5-4, with 8 bases lining up with TRBD2. V was pared by 3 bases and J by 1 base, with 6 bases of the junction left unmatched. Looked up from germline, CDR1 is SGHNT and CDR2 is YYREEE (reference sequence). The CDR3 extends over 15 amino acids. CDR3 bases: TGTGCCAGCAGCTGGGGGGCGGGGGGATCCTACGAGCAGTACTTC. Its translation is CASSWGAGGSYEQYF.

The chain carries TRBV5-1 and TRBJ2-2, with 11 bases aligning to TRBD1. Germline V gene data show CDR1 as SGHRS and CDR2 as YFSETQ. The CDR3 sequence is 16 residues long. J was trimmed by 5 bases and V by 2 bases; bases with no gene match: 5. CDR3 protein: CASSFLGQGVTGELFF. CDR3 DNA sequence: TGCGCCAGCAGCTTCTTGGGACAGGGGGTTACCGGGGAGCTGTTTTTT.

This clone showed up just once. V is TRBV10-2 and J is TRBJ2-7; D perhaps matches TRBD1 (6 bases). V dropped 4 bases and J dropped 1 base, with 8 bases sitting between them. The germline CDR1 and CDR2 sequences are WSHSY and SAAADI. The CDR3 runs to 13 residues. CDR3 in DNA: TGCGCCAGCAGTGGCAGGGGTTCCTACGAGCAGTACTTC. Its protein is CASSGRGSYEQYF.